The 27 T cell receptor beta chains in this list originate from one sample, sequenced in a study of blood T cell repertoires in COVID-19. Sequenced by immunoSEQ multiplex PCR; TCRdb stores in-frame clones only, minus some. The sample includes 100,000 to 150,000 clones, about four fifths of them seen just once. Input material: peripheral blood. The receptor set was obtained from a middle-aged man with active or convalescent COVID-19.

V gene TRBV5-1 combines with J gene TRBJ2-7; 7 nucleotides match TRBD1. Germline lookup yields CDR1 SGHRS and CDR2 YFSETQ. The CDR3 is 14 amino acids. V shed 4 bases, J shed 2 bases, and the junction held 6 bases outside the gene matches. CDR3 loop: CASSREGQTYEQYF. The CDR3 coding sequence is TGCGCCAGCAGCCGAGAGGGACAGACCTACGAGCAGTACTTC.

The rearrangement joins TRBV19 to TRBJ2-7; the match to TRBD1 covers 11 bases. The CDR3 covers 15 residues. V lost 1 base to trimming and J lost 2 bases; unmatched junction nucleotides: 1. Germline assignment: CDR1 LNHDA and CDR2 SQIVND (reference sequence). The CDR3 reads CASSIGGQGAYEQYF. The DNA for the CDR3 is TGTGCCAGTAGTATAGGGGGACAGGGGGCCTACGAGCAGTACTTC.

The rearrangement joins TRBV19 to TRBJ2-6; TRBD2 might be the D (5 bases). Trimming removed 5 bases at V and 0 bases at J, with 11 bases between. The CDR3 is 16 residues long. The germline V gene encodes CDR1 LNHDA and CDR2 SQIVND (reference sequence). The CDR3 is CASSPRRDSGANVLTF. CDR3 bases: TGTGCCAGTAGTCCCAGACGGGACTCTGGGGCCAACGTCCTGACTTTC.

The chain employs TRBV12-5 and TRBJ2-4; 9 nucleotides align to TRBD1. The CDR3 covers 17 residues. The germline CDR1 and CDR2 sequences are LGHNT and FRNRAP. J lost 1 base, V lost 2 bases, and 6 bases had no gene match. This CDR3 is CASGLKGQGPAKNIQYF. The CDR3 DNA reads as TGTGCTAGTGGTTTGAAGGGACAGGGCCCGGCCAAAAACATTCAGTACTTC.

The gene calls are TRBV7-3 and TRBJ2-1; TRBD2 matches 14 bases. Germline CDR1 SGHTA, CDR2 FQGTGA. The CDR3 loop spans 17 amino acids. The ends lost 1 base at V and 3 bases at J; junction bases unmatched: 2. CDR3 sequence (DNA): TGTGCCAGCAGCTTAAGGACTAGCGGGGGGCACTACAATGAGCAGTTCTTC. The encoded protein is CASSLRTSGGHYNEQFF. Together with reference TRBV7-3 and TRBJ2-1, the CDR3 gives the full variable domain: GAGVSQTPSNKVTEKGKYVELRCDPISGHTALYWYRQSLGQGPEFLIYFQGTGAADDSGLPNDRFFAVRPEGSVSTLKIQRTERGDSAVYLCASSLRTSGGHYNEQFFGPGTRLTVL.

This sequence joins TRBV6-5 and TRBJ2-1; tentative D call: TRBD2 (7 bases). Germline V lookup: CDR1 MNHEY, CDR2 SVGAGI. The V end was cut by 3 bases, the J end by 9 bases, with 18 bases between. The CDR3 contains 15 residues. CDR3 loop: CASSYKRGGWGEQFF. The CDR3 DNA sequence: TGTGCCAGCAGTTATAAGAGGGGGGGCTGGGGTGAGCAGTTCTTC.

The genes are TRBV3-1 (or the pseudogene TRBV3-2) and TRBJ1-1; D ambiguous. This CDR3 is 13 amino acids long. CDR1 and CDR2 from the germline V gene are LGHDT and YNNKEL (reference sequence). Trimming left V 1 base short and J 7 bases short, with 10 bases between. CDR3 sequence (DNA): TGTGCCAGCAGCCAAGTACGAGCGGGTGAAGCTTTCTTT. It translates to CASSQVRAGEAFF.

This clone was seen a handful of times. The chain couples TRBV12-3 or TRBV12-4 to TRBJ1-6; tentatively, D is TRBD1 (6 bases). V was clipped by 7 bases and J by 5 bases, with 9 bases between them. The CDR3 has 13 amino acids. The DNA for the CDR3 is TGTGCCAGCACCGGACAGCATAATTCACCCCTCCACTTT. It specifies CASTGQHNSPLHF.

The J gene is TRBJ2-5, the V gene TRBV9, with 16 bases fitting TRBD2. The CDR3 is 18 residues long. The germline V gene has CDR1 SGDLS and CDR2 YYNGEE. V gave up 1 base and J gave up 5 bases; unmatched junction bases: 8. The CDR3: CASSVSHPGLAGGETQYF. CDR3 sequence (DNA): TGTGCCAGCAGCGTATCACATCCGGGACTAGCGGGGGGGGAGACCCAGTACTTC.

The chain recombines TRBV5-6 with TRBJ2-3, with D unresolved. CDR1 and CDR2 (germline): SGHDT, YYEEEE. The CDR3 has 13 amino acids. Between the trimmed V and J ends, which lost 6 bases and 2 bases, there was a span of 10 bases. The CDR3 sequence is CASTEYNTDTQYF. As DNA, the CDR3 is TGTGCCAGCACCGAATACAACACAGATACGCAGTATTTT.

On this clone itself: At the DNA level, this CDR3 is encoded by other sequences in the same sample as well. The rearrangement links TRBV18 to TRBJ2-5; weak D call: TRBD1 (6 bases). The V and J ends lost 4 bases and 2 bases respectively, with 8 bases between them. The CDR3 has 13 amino acids. Germline V gives CDR1 KGHSH, CDR2 LQKENI. The CDR3 DNA is TGTGCCAGCTCACGAGACAGGCAAGAGACCCAGTACTTC. Translated: CASSRDRQETQYF.

This clone showed up just once. Other DNA sequences of this sample code for an identical CDR3. J is TRBJ2-3 and V is TRBV18, with D unresolved. Germline CDR1 and CDR2: KGHSH and LQKENI. This CDR3 comprises 11 residues. V shed 3 bases and J shed 6 bases, with 4 bases lying between them. The chain's CDR3 is CASSPSDTQYF. The CDR3 DNA reads TGTGCCAGCTCACCTTCGGATACGCAGTATTTT.

V is TRBV4-3 and J is TRBJ2-2; TRBD2 aligns across 10 bases. After removal of 0 bases from V and 7 bases from J, the junction contained 14 bases not matched to a gene. This CDR3 has 19 amino acids. Germline CDR1 and CDR2: LGHNA and YSLEER. CDR3 in DNA: TGCGCCAGCAGCCAAGATGTAGTACTAGCGGGGAATGAGGGCGGGGAGCTGTTTTTT. This gives the protein CASSQDVVLAGNEGGELFF.

This chain joins TRBV27 and TRBJ2-4; 14 positions agree with TRBD2. The CDR3 runs to 15 residues. Germline V gene sequence: CDR1 MNHEY, CDR2 SMNVEV (reference sequence). V dropped 4 bases and J dropped 11; count of bases not matched to a gene: 7. CDR3 region: CASSSQTSGGAVQYF. In nucleotides, the CDR3 is TGTGCCAGCAGTTCCCAGACTAGCGGGGGGGCCGTTCAGTACTTC.

There are a few counts of this clone. The chain has TRBV7-9 and TRBJ2-7; the D gene is possibly TRBD2 (7 bases). The CDR3 runs 16 residues. The germline CDR1 and CDR2 sequences are SEHNR and FQNEAQ (reference sequence). V was pared by 1 base and J by 2 bases, with 15 bases between. The CDR3 reads CASSLGGGGPTYEQYF. CDR3 nucleotides: TGTGCCAGCAGCTTAGGGGGCGGGGGCCCCACCTACGAGCAGTACTTC.

The rearrangement uses TRBV6-5 and TRBJ2-3; possibly TRBD1 for D (6 bases). The CDR3 length is 14 residues. Germline CDR1 MNHEY, CDR2 SVGAGI. Trimming removed 3 bases from V and 1 base from J, with 8 bases in between. The CDR3: CASSYKGGTDTQYF. CDR3 nucleotide sequence: TGTGCCAGCAGTTATAAGGGGGGCACAGATACGCAGTATTTT.

This chain connects TRBV5-4 to TRBJ2-5, with TRBD2 as a possible D gene (5 bases). CDR3 length: 14 amino acids. Germline CDR1 reads SGHNT; CDR2 reads YYREEE (reference sequence). The V and J ends lost 3 bases and 1 base respectively, with 10 bases between them. The CDR3 DNA sequence: TGTGCCAGCAGCTCCCCGGGGTCCCAAGAGACCCAGTACTTC. Its translation is CASSSPGSQETQYF.

V usage is TRBV5-5 and J usage is TRBJ2-2; tentatively, D is TRBD2 (5 bases). Deletions cut 3 bases from V and 4 bases from J, with 10 bases between. CDR1 is SGHKS and CDR2 is YYEKEE in the germline V gene (reference sequence). The CDR3 runs 14 residues. CDR3 residues: CASSSRGTTGELFF. CDR3 coding DNA: TGTGCCAGCAGCTCCCGGGGTACCACCGGGGAGCTGTTTTTT. The full variable domain, in which reference TRBV5-5 and TRBJ2-2 provide the parts outside the CDR3, is DAGVTQSPTHLIKTRGQQVTLRCSPISGHKSVSWYQQVLGQGPQFIFQYYEKEERGRGNFPDRFSARQFPNYSSELNVNALLLGDSALYLCASSSRGTTGELFFGEGSRLTVL.

This chain links TRBV20-1 with TRBJ2-1; no definite D call. The germline V gene encodes CDR1 DFQATT and CDR2 SNEGSKA (reference sequence). The CDR3 extends over 11 amino acids. The CDR3 nucleotides are TGCAGCACCTCAGCCTACAATGAGCAGTTCTTC. Translated: CSTSAYNEQFF.

The rearrangement uses TRBV6-1 and TRBJ1-2; D gene ambiguous. The CDR3 is 14 amino acids. Germline V CDR1 and CDR2: MNHNS, SASEGT. The V end lost 1 base, the J end lost 2 bases, and 8 bases lay between the germline ends. CDR3 amino acids: CASSEGLKNYGYTF. DNA of the CDR3: TGTGCCAGCAGTGAAGGACTGAAGAACTATGGCTACACCTTC.

The chain carries TRBV10-3 and TRBJ2-1; 8 bases are a match to TRBD2. CDR1 is ENHRY and CDR2 is SYGVKD in the germline V gene. The CDR3 runs to 16 residues. The V gene end was trimmed by 0 bases and the J gene end by 7 bases; junction bases not matched to a gene: 8. The CDR3 region is CAISESQAGEWNEQFF. CDR3 DNA sequence: TGTGCCATCAGTGAGTCTCAAGCGGGGGAATGGAATGAGCAGTTCTTC.

J is TRBJ1-4 and V is TRBV4-3, with a weak D call TRBD1 (5 bases). From germline, CDR1 is LGHNA and CDR2 YSLEER. The CDR3 runs to 16 residues. The V end was cut by 0 bases, the J end by 7 bases, with 15 bases between. CDR3 sequence (DNA): TGCGCCAGCAGCCAAGACCAGGGTAGTTTAAGTGAAAAACTGTTTTTT. This sequence encodes CASSQDQGSLSEKLFF.

The gene calls are TRBV5-4 and TRBJ2-7, with TRBD1 matching over 7 bases. The CDR3 length is 14 residues. Germline V gene data show CDR1 as SGHNT and CDR2 as YYREEE (reference sequence). V was clipped by 1 base and J by 3 bases; unmatched bases: 4. Here the CDR3 reads CASSLTGTDYEQYF. DNA of the CDR3: TGTGCCAGCAGCTTGACGGGGACAGACTACGAGCAGTACTTC.

The chain recombines TRBV18 with TRBJ2-7; 9 positions match TRBD1. V trimming: 3 bases; J trimming: 3 bases; junction bases outside the gene matches: 6. Germline V gives CDR1 KGHSH, CDR2 LQKENI. The CDR3 contains 15 residues. As DNA, the CDR3 is TGTGCCAGCTCACCCGCCGGGACAGGGCGCTACGAGCAGTACTTC. Its protein product is CASSPAGTGRYEQYF.

The V call is TRBV19, the J call TRBJ1-5; 9 nucleotides line up with TRBD1. The CDR3 has 19 amino acids. Trimming at V came to 9 bases and at J to 6 bases, leaving 24 bases not matched to a gene. Germline V gives CDR1 LNHDA, CDR2 SQIVND (reference sequence). For the CDR3, the DNA is TGTGCCAGCAGAGAACCGGGACAGGGAGGTATCGGGGGGAGTCAGCCCCAGCATTTT. This codes for CASREPGQGGIGGSQPQHF. Full variable domain (outside the CDR3, taken from reference TRBV19 and TRBJ1-5): DGGITQSPKYLFRKEGQNVTLSCEQNLNHDAMYWYRQDPGQGLRLIYYSQIVNDFQKGDIAEGYSVSREKKESFPLTVTSAQKNPTAFYLCASREPGQGGIGGSQPQHFGDGTRLSIL.

The V gene is TRBV28, the J gene TRBJ1-1; no firm D call. The CDR3 runs to 14 residues. V was clipped by 3 bases and J by 1 base, with 9 bases between them. The V gene's germline CDR1 is MDHEN and CDR2 SYDVKM. In DNA, the CDR3 is TGTGCCAGCAGTTTGAGGCGACGGAACACTGAAGCTTTCTTT. Its protein is CASSLRRRNTEAFF.

In its sample, this clone was seen once. The CDR3 nucleotides read TGTGCCAGTAGTACCGGACAGGGCCGCAATCAGCCCCAGCATTTT. It codes for CASSTGQGRNQPQHF. The rearrangement links TRBV19 to TRBJ1-5; 8 bases align to TRBD1. The CDR3 loop spans 15 amino acids. Trimming at V came to 4 bases and at J to 2 bases, leaving 4 bases not matched to a gene. CDR1 is LNHDA, CDR2 SQIVND, per germline (reference sequence). The variable domain in full, completed from reference TRBV19 and TRBJ1-5, reads DGGITQSPKYLFRKEGQNVTLSCEQNLNHDAMYWYRQDPGQGLRLIYYSQIVNDFQKGDIAEGYSVSREKKESFPLTVTSAQKNPTAFYLCASSTGQGRNQPQHFGDGTRLSIL.